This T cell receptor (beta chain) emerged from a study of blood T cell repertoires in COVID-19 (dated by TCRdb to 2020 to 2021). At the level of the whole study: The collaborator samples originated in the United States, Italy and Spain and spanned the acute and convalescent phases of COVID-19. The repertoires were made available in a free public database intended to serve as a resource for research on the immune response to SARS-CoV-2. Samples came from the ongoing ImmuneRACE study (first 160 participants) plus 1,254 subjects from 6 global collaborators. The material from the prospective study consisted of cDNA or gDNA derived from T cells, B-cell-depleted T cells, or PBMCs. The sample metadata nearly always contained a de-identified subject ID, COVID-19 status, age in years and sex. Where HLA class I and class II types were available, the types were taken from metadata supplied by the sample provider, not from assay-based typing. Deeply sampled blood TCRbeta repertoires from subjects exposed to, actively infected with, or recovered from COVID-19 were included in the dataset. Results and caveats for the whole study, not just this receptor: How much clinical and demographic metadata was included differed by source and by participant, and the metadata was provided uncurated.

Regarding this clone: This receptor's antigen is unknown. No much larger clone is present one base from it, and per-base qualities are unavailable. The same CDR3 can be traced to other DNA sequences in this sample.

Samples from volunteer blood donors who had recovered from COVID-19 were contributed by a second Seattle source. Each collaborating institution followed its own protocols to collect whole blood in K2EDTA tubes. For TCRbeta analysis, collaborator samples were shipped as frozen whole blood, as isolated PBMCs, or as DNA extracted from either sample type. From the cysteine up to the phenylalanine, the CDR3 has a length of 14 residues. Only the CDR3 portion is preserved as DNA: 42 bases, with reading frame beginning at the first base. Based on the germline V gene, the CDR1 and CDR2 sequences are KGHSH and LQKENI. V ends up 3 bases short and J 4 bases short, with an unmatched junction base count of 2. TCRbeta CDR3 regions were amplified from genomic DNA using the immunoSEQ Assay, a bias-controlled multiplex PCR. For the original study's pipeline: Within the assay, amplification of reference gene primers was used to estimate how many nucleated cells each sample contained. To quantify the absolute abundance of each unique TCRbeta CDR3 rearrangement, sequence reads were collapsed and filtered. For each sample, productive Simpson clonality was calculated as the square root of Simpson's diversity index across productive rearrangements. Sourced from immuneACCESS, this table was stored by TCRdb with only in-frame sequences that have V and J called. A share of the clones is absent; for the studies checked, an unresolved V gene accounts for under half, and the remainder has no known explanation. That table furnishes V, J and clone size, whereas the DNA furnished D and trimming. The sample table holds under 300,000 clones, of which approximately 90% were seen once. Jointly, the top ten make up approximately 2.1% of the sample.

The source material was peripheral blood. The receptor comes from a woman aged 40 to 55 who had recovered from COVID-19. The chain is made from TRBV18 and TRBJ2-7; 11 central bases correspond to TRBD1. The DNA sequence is TGTGCCAGCTCACCGGACAGGGGGCCTTACGAGCAGTACTTC. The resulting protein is CASSPDRGPYEQYF.